This T cell receptor (beta chain) stems from a study of T cells in Graves' hyperthyroidism and ophthalmopathy. TCR beta CDR3 sequences were amplified from RNA transcripts. HTBI primers were used for first-round RT-PCR of the TCR CDR3. TCRdb used MiXCR to reprocess the multiplex PCR reads, holding one entry per CDR3 protein. The repertoire has hundreds of thousands of distinct CDR3 sequences, roughly 15% of them found once; the top ten carry roughly 3.5%. Germline V gives CDR1 SQVTM, CDR2 ANQGSEA. V lost 6 bases and J lost 2, with 10 bases in between. The CDR3 length is 12 residues. The table lists this clonotype with many counts.

V is TRBV29-1 and J is TRBJ1-1; a weak D match, TRBD1 (6 bases). The receptor was isolated from a woman between 40 and 55 years old with Graves' ophthalmopathy. The sequencing input was blood. The CDR3 is CSVRTVNTEAFF. DNA for the CDR3: TGCAGCGTCCGGACAGTTAACACTGAAGCTTTCTTT.